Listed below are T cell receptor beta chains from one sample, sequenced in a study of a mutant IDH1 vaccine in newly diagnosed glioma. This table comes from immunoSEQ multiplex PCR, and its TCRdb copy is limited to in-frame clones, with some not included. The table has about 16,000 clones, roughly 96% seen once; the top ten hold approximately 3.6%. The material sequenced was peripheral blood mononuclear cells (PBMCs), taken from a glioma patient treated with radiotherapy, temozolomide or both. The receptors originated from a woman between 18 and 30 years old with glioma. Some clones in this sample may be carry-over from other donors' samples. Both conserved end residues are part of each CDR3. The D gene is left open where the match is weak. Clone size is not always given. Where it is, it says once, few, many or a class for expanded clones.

CASSLSVPIFHTDTQYF | TGTGCCAGCAGTTTATCCGTCCCCATCTTCCACACAGATACGCAGTATTTT | TRBJ2-3 | . | once | TRBV27
CASSSQTTRTYEQYF | TGTGCCAGCAGCTCCCAAACCACACGGACCTACGAGCAGTACTTC | TRBJ2-7 | . | . | TRBV7-8
CASNVGMNTEAFF | TGTGCCAGCAACGTCGGGATGAACACTGAAGCTTTCTTT | TRBJ1-1 | . | . | TRBV2
CASRDRGGTDTQYF | TGTGCCAGTAGGGACAGGGGTGGAACAGATACGCAGTATTTT | TRBJ2-3 | TRBD1 | . | TRBV19
CASGLYQGNEQFF | TGTGCTAGTGGCCTATACCAGGGCAATGAGCAGTTCTTC | TRBJ2-1 | . | . | TRBV12-5
CASGDPGTGAYEQYF | TGCGCCAGCGGGGACCCCGGGACAGGGGCCTACGAGCAGTACTTC | TRBJ2-7 | TRBD1 | . | TRBV5-1
CASGLEGLANTEAFF | TGTGCTAGTGGTTTGGAGGGACTAGCGAACACTGAAGCTTTCTTT | TRBJ1-1 | . | . | TRBV12-5
CASSVGYEQYF | TGTGCCAGTAGCGTAGGCTACGAGCAGTACTTC | TRBJ2-7 | . | . | TRBV19
CASSPGSGNQPQHF | TGTGCCAGCAGCCCAGGGAGCGGCAATCAGCCCCAGCATTTT | TRBJ1-5 | . | . | TRBV9
CASRPIAGVSYNEQFF | TGTGCCAGCAGACCCATAGCGGGAGTTAGCTACAATGAGCAGTTCTTC | TRBJ2-1 | TRBD2 | . | TRBV11-2
CASSLVDKSTDTQYF | TGTGCCAGCAGCTTAGTGGATAAGAGCACAGATACGCAGTATTTT | TRBJ2-3 | . | . | TRBV7-9
CASSFFGLATGELFF | TGTGCCAGCAGTTTTTTCGGGCTAGCAACCGGGGAGCTGTTTTTT | TRBJ2-2 | . | . | TRBV28
CASSPPRGGASLAEAFF | TGTGCCAGCTCACCACCGCGAGGGGGCGCGTCCCTTGCTGAAGCTTTCTTT | TRBJ1-1 | TRBD1 | . | TRBV18
CASSLSVREQYF | TGTGCCAGCAGCTTATCGGTTCGCGAGCAGTACTTC | TRBJ2-7 | . | . | TRBV5-6
CASSLGRGIGDTDTQYF | TGCGCCAGCAGCTTGGGACGAGGAATTGGGGACACAGATACGCAGTATTTT | TRBJ2-3 | . | once | TRBV5-1
CASSIVGYEQYF | TGTGCCAGTAGTATAGTGGGTTACGAGCAGTACTTC | TRBJ2-7 | . | once | TRBV19
CASTSLTSYTSDTQYF | TGTGCCAGCACCTCCCTGACTAGCTACACATCAGATACGCAGTATTTT | TRBJ2-3 | TRBD2 | . | TRBV28
CASSWSGSYEQYF | TGTGCCAGCAGTTGGTCCGGGTCCTACGAGCAGTACTTC | TRBJ2-7 | . | . | TRBV2
CASSQESLAGGQGSQVF | TGCGCCAGCAGCCAAGAATCGCTAGCGGGAGGGCAAGGGTCTCAGGTCTTC | TRBJ2-1 | TRBD2 | . | TRBV4-3
CAWGLGAPGYQPQHF | TGTGCCTGGGGATTAGGGGCCCCGGGGTATCAGCCCCAGCATTTT | TRBJ1-5 | . | . | TRBV30
CASSFIIPGGTGVHEQYF | TGCGCCAGCAGCTTCATCATCCCTGGGGGGACAGGGGTGCACGAGCAGTACTTC | TRBJ2-7 | TRBD1 | . | TRBV5-1
CASSQRGNQPQHF | TGTGCCAGCTCACAAAGGGGAAATCAGCCCCAGCATTTT | TRBJ1-5 | . | once | TRBV6-5
CASSVLTGDQETQYF | TGCGCCAGCAGCGTACTGACAGGAGACCAAGAGACCCAGTACTTC | TRBJ2-5 | . | . | TRBV5-1
CAISEPGLANQETQYF | TGTGCCATCAGTGAGCCGGGACTAGCGAACCAAGAGACCCAGTACTTC | TRBJ2-5 | TRBD2 | . | TRBV10-3
CASSLLAGGLDTQYF | TGTGCCAGCAGCCTACTAGCGGGGGGGCTTGATACGCAGTATTTT | TRBJ2-3 | TRBD2 | . | TRBV13
CASSVQGAIYGYTF | TGTGCCAGCAGCGTACAGGGGGCGATCTATGGCTACACCTTC | TRBJ1-2 | TRBD1 | . | TRBV7-8
CASRGRVSTEAFF | TGTGCCAGCCGGGGGAGAGTGTCCACTGAAGCTTTCTTT | TRBJ1-1 | . | . | TRBV27
CASSFPVGTGVNTEAFF | TGTGCCAGCAGCTTCCCTGTAGGGACAGGGGTTAACACTGAAGCTTTCTTT | TRBJ1-1 | TRBD1 | . | TRBV11-3
CASSDGTSYNEQFF | TGTGCCAGCAGTGACGGGACTTCCTACAATGAGCAGTTCTTC | TRBJ2-1 | . | . | TRBV6-5
CASSGTERNYNEQFF | TGTGCCAGCAGCGGGACAGAGCGTAACTACAATGAGCAGTTCTTC | TRBJ2-1 | TRBD1 | . | TRBV11-2
CASSFGRAGLFEQYF | TGTGCCAGCAGCTTCGGGAGGGCGGGTCTCTTCGAGCAGTACTTC | TRBJ2-7 | TRBD2 | . | TRBV7-8
CSGAGTPGNTIYF | TGCAGCGGCGCCGGGACCCCAGGAAACACCATATATTTT | TRBJ1-3 | . | . | TRBV29-1
CASSQGFNEQFF | TGTGCCAGTAGCCAGGGATTCAATGAGCAGTTCTTC | TRBJ2-1 | . | . | TRBV19
CASSLYGPGQGVIGNTIYF | TGTGCCAGCAGCTTGTACGGGCCGGGACAGGGGGTGATTGGAAACACCATATATTTT | TRBJ1-3 | TRBD1 | . | TRBV5-6
CASSLELYTEAFF | TGTGCCAGCAGTTTAGAGCTCTACACTGAAGCTTTCTTT | TRBJ1-1 | . | . | TRBV28
CASSLVAGVFADTQYF | TGTGCCAGCAGCTTGGTAGCGGGAGTGTTTGCAGATACGCAGTATTTT | TRBJ2-3 | TRBD2 | . | TRBV7-2
CASSQIGTAGETQYF | TGTGCCAGCAGCCAAATAGGGACAGCCGGAGAGACCCAGTACTTC | TRBJ2-5 | TRBD1 | . | TRBV14
CSGLGQGNIQYF | TGCAGCGGACTGGGACAGGGTAACATTCAGTACTTC | TRBJ2-4 | TRBD1 | . | TRBV29-1
CASRPPLSTDTQYF | TGTGCCAGCAGGCCGCCCCTCAGCACAGATACGCAGTATTTT | TRBJ2-3 | . | once | TRBV28
CASSFSPNLYNEQFF | TGTGCCAGCAGCTTTTCTCCTAATCTCTACAATGAGCAGTTCTTC | TRBJ2-1 | . | . | TRBV7-2
CASSQVGTNQPQHF | TGCGCCAGCAGCCAAGTTGGAACAAATCAGCCCCAGCATTTT | TRBJ1-5 | . | . | TRBV4-1
CASSPTQTVNTEAFF | TGTGCCAGCAGCCCCACCCAAACAGTGAACACTGAAGCTTTCTTT | TRBJ1-1 | . | . | TRBV27
CASSVGDYQGAQYF | TGTGCCAGCAGCGTAGGAGACTATCAAGGAGCGCAGTATTTT | TRBJ2-3 | . | . | TRBV9
CASSPADLYGYTF | TGTGCCAGCTCACCTGCCGACCTCTATGGCTACACCTTC | TRBJ1-2 | . | . | TRBV18